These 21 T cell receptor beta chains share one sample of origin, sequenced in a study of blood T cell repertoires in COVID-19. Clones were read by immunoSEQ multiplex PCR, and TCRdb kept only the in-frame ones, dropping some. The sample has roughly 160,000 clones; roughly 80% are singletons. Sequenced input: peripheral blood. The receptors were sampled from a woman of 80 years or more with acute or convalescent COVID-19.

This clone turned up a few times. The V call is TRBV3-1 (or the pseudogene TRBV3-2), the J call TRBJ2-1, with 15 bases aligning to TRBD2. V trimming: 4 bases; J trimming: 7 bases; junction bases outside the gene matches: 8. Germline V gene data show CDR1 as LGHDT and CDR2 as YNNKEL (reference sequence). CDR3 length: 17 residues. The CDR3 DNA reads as TGTGCCAGCAGCCCGGGACTAGCGGGAGGTTATGGAAATGAGCAGTTCTTC. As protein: CASSPGLAGGYGNEQFF.

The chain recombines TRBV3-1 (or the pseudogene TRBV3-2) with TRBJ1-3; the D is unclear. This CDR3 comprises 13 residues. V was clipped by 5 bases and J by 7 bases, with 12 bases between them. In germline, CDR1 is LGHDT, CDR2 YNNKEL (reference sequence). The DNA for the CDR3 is TGTGCCAGCAGCTTAAGGTCGACTAACACCATATATTTT. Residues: CASSLRSTNTIYF.

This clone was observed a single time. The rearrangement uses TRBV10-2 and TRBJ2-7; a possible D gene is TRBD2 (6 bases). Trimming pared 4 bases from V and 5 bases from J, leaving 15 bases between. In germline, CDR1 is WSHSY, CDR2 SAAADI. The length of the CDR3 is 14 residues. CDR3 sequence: CASSARPAGHEQYF. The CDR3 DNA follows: TGCGCCAGCAGTGCCCGGCCAGCGGGCCACGAGCAGTACTTC.

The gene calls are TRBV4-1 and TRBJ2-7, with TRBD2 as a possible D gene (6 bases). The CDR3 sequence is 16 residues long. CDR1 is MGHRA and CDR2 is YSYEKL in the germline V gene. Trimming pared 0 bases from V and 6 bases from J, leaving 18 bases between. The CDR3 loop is CASSQDWRGNSVEQYF. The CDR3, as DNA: TGCGCCAGCAGCCAAGATTGGCGGGGAAACTCTGTCGAGCAGTACTTC.

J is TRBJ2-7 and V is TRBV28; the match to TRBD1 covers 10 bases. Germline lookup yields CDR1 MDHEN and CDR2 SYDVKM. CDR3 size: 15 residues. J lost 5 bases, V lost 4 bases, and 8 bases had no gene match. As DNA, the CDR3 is TGTGCCAGCAGTTCGACAGGGGGCACAGCGGACGAGCAGTACTTC. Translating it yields CASSSTGGTADEQYF.

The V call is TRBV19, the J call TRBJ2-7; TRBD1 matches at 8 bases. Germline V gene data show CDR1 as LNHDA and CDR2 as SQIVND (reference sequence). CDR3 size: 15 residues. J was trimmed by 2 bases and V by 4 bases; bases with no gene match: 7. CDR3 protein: CASSTAGGSTYEQYF. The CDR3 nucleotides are TGTGCCAGTAGTACAGCAGGGGGCTCCACCTACGAGCAGTACTTC.

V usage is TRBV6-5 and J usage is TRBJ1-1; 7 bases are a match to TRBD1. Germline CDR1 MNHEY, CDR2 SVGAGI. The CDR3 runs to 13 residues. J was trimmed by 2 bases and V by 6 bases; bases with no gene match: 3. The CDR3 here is CASRRQGNTEAFF. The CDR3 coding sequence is TGTGCCAGCAGAAGACAGGGTAACACTGAAGCTTTCTTT.

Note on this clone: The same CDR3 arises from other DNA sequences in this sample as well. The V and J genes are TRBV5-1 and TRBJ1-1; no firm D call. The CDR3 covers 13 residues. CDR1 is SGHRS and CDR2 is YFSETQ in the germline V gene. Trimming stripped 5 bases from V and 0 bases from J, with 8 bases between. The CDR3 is CASRGRLNTEAFF. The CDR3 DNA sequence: TGCGCCAGCAGGGGGAGATTGAACACTGAAGCTTTCTTT.

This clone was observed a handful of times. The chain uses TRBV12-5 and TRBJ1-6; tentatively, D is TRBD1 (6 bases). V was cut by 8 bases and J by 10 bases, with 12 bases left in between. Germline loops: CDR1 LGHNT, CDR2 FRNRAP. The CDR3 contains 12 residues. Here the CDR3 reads CASRWDNSPLHF. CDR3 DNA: TGTGCTAGTCGGTGGGACAACTCACCCCTCCACTTT.

CDR3 amino acids: CASSIYQGHGYTF. The CDR3 nucleotides read TGTGCCAGCAGTATTTATCAGGGCCATGGCTACACCTTC. V and J are TRBV28 and TRBJ1-2, with a tentative D call TRBD1 (5 bases). The CDR3 length is 13 residues. V was cut by 5 bases and J by 6 bases, with 13 bases left in between. CDR1 and CDR2 from the germline V gene are MDHEN and SYDVKM.

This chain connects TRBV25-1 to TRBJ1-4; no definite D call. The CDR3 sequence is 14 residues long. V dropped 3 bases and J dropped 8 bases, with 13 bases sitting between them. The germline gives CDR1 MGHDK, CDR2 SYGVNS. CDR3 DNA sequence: TGTGCCAGCAGTGATCCCCCCGGAGACGAAAAACTGTTTTTT. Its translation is CASSDPPGDEKLFF.

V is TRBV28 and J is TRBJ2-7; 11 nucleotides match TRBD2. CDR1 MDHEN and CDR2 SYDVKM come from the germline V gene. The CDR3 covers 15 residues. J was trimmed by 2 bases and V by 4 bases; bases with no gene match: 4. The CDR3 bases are TGTGCCAGCAGTTCCGTGACTAGCGGGGCCTACGAGCAGTACTTC. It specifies CASSSVTSGAYEQYF.

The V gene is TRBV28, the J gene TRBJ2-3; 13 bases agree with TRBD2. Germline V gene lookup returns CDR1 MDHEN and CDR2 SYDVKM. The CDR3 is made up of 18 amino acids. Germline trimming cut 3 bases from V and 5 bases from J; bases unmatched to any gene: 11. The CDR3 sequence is CASSFISTSGGAKDTQYF. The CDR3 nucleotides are TGTGCCAGCAGTTTCATTTCCACTAGCGGGGGGGCCAAAGATACGCAGTATTTT.

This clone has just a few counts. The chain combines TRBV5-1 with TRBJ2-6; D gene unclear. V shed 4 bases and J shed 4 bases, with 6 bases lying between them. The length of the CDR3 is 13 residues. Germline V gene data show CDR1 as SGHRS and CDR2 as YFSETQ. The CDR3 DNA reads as TGCGCCAGCAGCCAAACAGGGGCCAACGTCCTGACTTTC. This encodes CASSQTGANVLTF.

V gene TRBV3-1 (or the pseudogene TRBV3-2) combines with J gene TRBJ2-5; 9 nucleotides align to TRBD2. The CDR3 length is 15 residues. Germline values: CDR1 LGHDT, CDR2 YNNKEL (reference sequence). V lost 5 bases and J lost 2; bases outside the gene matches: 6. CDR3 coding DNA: TGTGCCAGCAGCAATCAGCGGGGGGTGCAAGAGACCCAGTACTTC. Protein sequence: CASSNQRGVQETQYF.

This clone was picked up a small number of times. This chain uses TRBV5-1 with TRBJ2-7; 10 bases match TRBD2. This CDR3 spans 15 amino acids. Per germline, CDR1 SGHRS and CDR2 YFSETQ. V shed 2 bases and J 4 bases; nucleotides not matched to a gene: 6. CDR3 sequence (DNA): TGCGCCAGCAGCTTAGGGACTAGCGTCCGGTACGAGCAGTACTTC. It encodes CASSLGTSVRYEQYF.

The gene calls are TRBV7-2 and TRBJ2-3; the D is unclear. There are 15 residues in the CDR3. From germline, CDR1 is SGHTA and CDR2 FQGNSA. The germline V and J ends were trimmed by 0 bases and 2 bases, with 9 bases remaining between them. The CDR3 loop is CASSLAGQPTDTQYF. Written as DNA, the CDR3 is TGTGCCAGCAGCTTAGCGGGCCAGCCCACAGATACGCAGTATTTT.

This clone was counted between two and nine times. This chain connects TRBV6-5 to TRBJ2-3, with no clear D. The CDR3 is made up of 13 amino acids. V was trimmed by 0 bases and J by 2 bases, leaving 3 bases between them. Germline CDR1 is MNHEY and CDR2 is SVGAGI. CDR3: CASSYSATDTQYF. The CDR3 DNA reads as TGTGCCAGCAGTTACTCGGCCACAGATACGCAGTATTTT.

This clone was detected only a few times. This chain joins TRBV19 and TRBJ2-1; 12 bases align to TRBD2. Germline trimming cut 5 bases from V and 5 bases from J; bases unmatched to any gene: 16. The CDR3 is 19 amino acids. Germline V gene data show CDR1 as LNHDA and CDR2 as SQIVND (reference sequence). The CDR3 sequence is CASSLLAGGLPPKNNEQFF. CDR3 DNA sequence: TGTGCCAGTAGTCTACTAGCGGGAGGACTCCCCCCAAAAAACAATGAGCAGTTCTTC.

This chain's CDR3 is CASSSSRVRTEAFF. As DNA, the CDR3 is TGTGCCAGCAGCTCATCCAGGGTGAGGACTGAAGCTTTCTTT. The rearrangement uses TRBV7-2 and TRBJ1-1; tentatively, D is TRBD1 (5 bases). The CDR3 spans 14 residues. Trimming took off 4 bases at V and 5 bases at J, with 14 bases between the two ends. Germline loops: CDR1 SGHTA, CDR2 FQGNSA.

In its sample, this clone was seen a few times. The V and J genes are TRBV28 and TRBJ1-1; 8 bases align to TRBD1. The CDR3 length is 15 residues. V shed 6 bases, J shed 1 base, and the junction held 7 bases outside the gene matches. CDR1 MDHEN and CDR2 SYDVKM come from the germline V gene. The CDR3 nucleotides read TGTGCCAGCAGGACAGGGGAACAGGGGAACACTGAAGCTTTCTTT. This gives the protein CASRTGEQGNTEAFF.